The present T cell receptor (beta chain) was sequenced within a study of blood T cell repertoires in COVID-19. The junction had 7 bases not matched to a gene; V was cut back by 5 bases and J by 0 bases. There are 15 residues in the CDR3. Germline V gene data show CDR1 as SGHAT and CDR2 as FQNNGV. Measured with immunoSEQ multiplex PCR; TCRdb has only the in-frame clones, and not every one. The top ten clones hold roughly 1.5% of a sample with about 300,000 clones, about 81% of them seen once. The source is a human donor with COVID-19, enrolled during active disease. The donor label of this sample is uncertain. Sequenced: peripheral blood. This chain links TRBV11-2 with TRBJ2-7; TRBD1 matches 7 bases. CDR3 DNA: TGTGCCAGCAGCGTTAACCGGGACAGCTCCTACGAGCAGTACTTC. Residues: CASSVNRDSSYEQYF.